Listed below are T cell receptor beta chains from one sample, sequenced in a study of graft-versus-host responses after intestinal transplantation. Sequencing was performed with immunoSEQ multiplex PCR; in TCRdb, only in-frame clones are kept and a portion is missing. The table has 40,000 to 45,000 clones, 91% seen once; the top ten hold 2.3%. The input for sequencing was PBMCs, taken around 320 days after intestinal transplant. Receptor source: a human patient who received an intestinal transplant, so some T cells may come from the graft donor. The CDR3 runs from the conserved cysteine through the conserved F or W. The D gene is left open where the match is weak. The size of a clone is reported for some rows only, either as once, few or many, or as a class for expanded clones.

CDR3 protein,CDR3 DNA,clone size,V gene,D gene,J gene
CASSLEGTDTQYF,TGTGCCAGCAGCTTAGAAGGGACAGATACGCAGTATTTT,.,TRBV11-3,.,TRBJ2-3
CASSGNEQFF,TGTGCCAGCAGTGGGAATGAGCAGTTCTTC,once,TRBV28,.,TRBJ2-1
CASREPQGKNTEAFF,TGTGCCAGCAGAGAACCCCAAGGGAAGAACACTGAAGCTTTCTTT,.,TRBV28,.,TRBJ1-1
CASRGPETQYF,TGTGCCAGCAGGGGTCCGGAGACCCAGTACTTC,.,TRBV2,.,TRBJ2-5
CASSWWAFRAEGEQFF,TGTGCCAGCAGCTGGTGGGCATTCCGTGCCGAGGGTGAGCAGTTCTTC,.,TRBV5-4,.,TRBJ2-1
CASSLIATSYNEQFF,TGTGCCAGCAGTTTGATAGCAACATCCTACAATGAGCAGTTCTTC,.,TRBV6-5,.,TRBJ2-1
CASSFPGGNEKLFF,TGTGCCAGCAGCTTCCCAGGGGGGAATGAAAAACTGTTTTTT,.,TRBV7-9,TRBD1,TRBJ1-4
CASSLVDTYNEQFF,TGTGCCAGCAGCTTGGTGGACACCTACAATGAGCAGTTCTTC,.,TRBV5-5,.,TRBJ2-1
CASRDGGTGANVLTF,TGTGCCAGCAGGGACGGTGGTACTGGGGCCAACGTCCTGACTTTC,.,TRBV7-9,.,TRBJ2-6
CSSCYSNQPQHF,TGTTCAAGCTGCTATAGCAATCAGCCCCAGCATTTT,.,TRBV19,.,TRBJ1-5
CASSQEQAGAKNIQYF,TGTGCCAGCAGCCAAGAACAAGCGGGGGCCAAAAACATTCAGTACTTC,.,TRBV4-2,TRBD2,TRBJ2-4
CASSPGTSGSTDTQYF,TGTGCCAGCAGTCCCGGGACTAGCGGGAGCACAGATACGCAGTATTTT,once,TRBV13,TRBD2,TRBJ2-3
CASSLGVVTGANTGELFF,TGTGCCAGCAGCTTGGGTGTGGTAACGGGGGCCAACACCGGGGAGCTGTTTTTT,.,TRBV7-3,.,TRBJ2-2
CTSSRSGGRSTQYF,TGCACCAGCAGCCGTAGTGGCGGGAGGTCTACGCAGTATTTT,once,TRBV1,.,TRBJ2-3
CASSQEGAGGDEQYF,TGCGCCAGCAGCCAAGAGGGGGCAGGGGGCGACGAGCAGTACTTC,.,TRBV4-3,TRBD1,TRBJ2-7
CASSKDRGLGDTQYF,TGTGCCAGCAGCAAAGACAGGGGGCTGGGAGATACGCAGTATTTT,.,TRBV6-1,TRBD1,TRBJ2-3
CASSLAGETQYF,TGCGCCAGCAGCTTAGCGGGGGAGACCCAGTACTTC,.,TRBV5-1,TRBD2,TRBJ2-5
CASSFPGQGYNEQFF,TGTGCCAGCAGCTTCCCGGGACAGGGCTACAATGAGCAGTTCTTC,.,TRBV7-3,TRBD1,TRBJ2-1
CASEPTPGVSGELFF,TGTGCCAGCGAACCCACACCGGGCGTCAGCGGGGAGCTGTTTTTT,.,TRBV6-1,.,TRBJ2-2
CSGRGWIGETQYF,TGCAGCGGGAGGGGTTGGATAGGGGAGACCCAGTACTTC,few,TRBV29-1,.,TRBJ2-5
CASSQAGTGMITDTQYF,TGCGCCAGCAGCCAAGCCGGGACAGGGATGATCACAGATACGCAGTATTTT,.,TRBV4-1,TRBD1,TRBJ2-3
CASSWRQGAYGYTF,TGTGCCAGTAGTTGGCGACAGGGGGCGTATGGCTACACCTTC,.,TRBV19,TRBD1,TRBJ1-2
CASSEASGRMVLGGYTF,TGTGCCAGCAGTGAAGCCTCTGGCAGGATGGTCCTCGGTGGCTACACCTTC,.,TRBV6-1,.,TRBJ1-2
CASIKTQREKLFF,TGTGCCAGCATAAAAACCCAGAGAGAAAAACTGTTTTTT,.,TRBV6-1,.,TRBJ1-4
CASSGIGTATQYF,TGTGCCAGCAGTGGAATAGGGACAGCAACGCAGTATTTT,.,TRBV2,TRBD1,TRBJ2-3
CASSLSGGNQPQHF,TGTGCCAGCAGTTTAAGTGGGGGCAATCAGCCCCAGCATTTT,.,TRBV28,.,TRBJ1-5
CASSLGGVNTEAFF,TGTGCCAGCAGCTTAGGGGGGGTGAACACTGAAGCTTTCTTT,once,TRBV11-2,.,TRBJ1-1
CASSPRGLETQYF,TGTGCCAGCAGCCCGAGGGGGCTGGAGACCCAGTACTTC,.,TRBV14,TRBD1,TRBJ2-5
CASSPLAGGGNEQFF,TGTGCCAGCTCACCACTAGCGGGAGGCGGTAATGAGCAGTTCTTC,.,TRBV18,TRBD2,TRBJ2-1